One and the same sample provided the 18 T cell receptor beta chains below, sequenced in a study of patients and donors after allogeneic stem cell transplantation. TCRdb re-analysed the RT-PCR reads in MiXCR, keeping a single row per CDR3 protein. The sample lists approximately 10,000 distinct CDR3 sequences, roughly 5.8% occurring once. Sequencing was performed on blood, either unsorted or a sorted T cell fraction (not recorded which). The receptor source for this set is a human donor who was either an allogeneic HSCT recipient or a stem cell or donor lymphocyte infusion donor (not recorded which). It is not recorded whose cells these are; they may come from a transplant donor.

By share, this clonotype ranks as large (0.1 to 1%). The rearrangement links TRBV20-1 to TRBJ1-2; D gene unclear. Germline-derived CDR1 and CDR2 are DFQATT and SNEGSKA (reference sequence). The germline V and J ends were trimmed by 6 bases and 6 bases, with 14 bases remaining between them. The CDR3 sequence is 12 residues long. CDR3 sequence (DNA): TGCAGTGCCGCCTACCTTCAGGATGGCTACACCTTC. This gives the protein CSAAYLQDGYTF.

This clonotype was observed many times. This sequence joins TRBV19 and TRBJ1-1; 9 nucleotides line up with TRBD1. The ends lost 6 bases at V and 9 bases at J; junction bases unmatched: 11. Germline-derived CDR1 and CDR2 are LNHDA and SQIVND (reference sequence). This CDR3 contains 14 residues. The CDR3 region has the DNA TGTGCCAGTAGCCTGGAACCGGGACAGGGTAAAGCTTTCTTT. Its protein product is CASSLEPGQGKAFF.

By sample fraction, this clonotype is medium-sized. The V gene is TRBV5-1, the J gene TRBJ2-3; D may be TRBD1 (5 bases). The V gene lost 0 bases and the J gene lost 0 bases, with 8 bases spanning the gap. Germline CDR1 and CDR2: SGHRS and YFSETQ. This CDR3 is built from 15 residues. In DNA form, the CDR3 reads TGCGCCAGCAGCTTGGGCGACAGAAGCACAGATACGCAGTATTTT. Translation: CASSLGDRSTDTQYF.

This clonotype was picked up many times. V and J are TRBV24-1 and TRBJ2-5, with D perhaps matching TRBD1 (5 bases). The germline V gene has CDR1 KGHDR and CDR2 SFDVKD. This CDR3 is built from 15 residues. V lost 4 bases, J lost 5 bases, and 16 bases lay in between. The chain's CDR3 is CATSDNTGGVETQYF. The CDR3 DNA follows: TGTGCCACCAGTGACAACACAGGCGGAGTGGAGACCCAGTACTTC.

This clonotype was recorded at least ten times. This chain links TRBV20-1 with TRBJ2-2; 7 bases line up with TRBD1. CDR1 and CDR2 (germline): DFQATT, SNEGSKA (reference sequence). The CDR3 length is 15 residues. V gave up 4 bases and J gave up 3 bases; unmatched junction bases: 8. The CDR3 nucleotides are TGCAGTGCTACCCCGGGACAGCTATACACCGGGGAGCTGTTTTTT. This encodes CSATPGQLYTGELFF.

The V call is TRBV12-3 or TRBV12-4, the J call TRBJ2-7, with D possibly matching TRBD2 (7 bases). This CDR3 has 16 residues. The germline V and J ends were trimmed by 6 bases and 8 bases, with 26 bases remaining between them. The CDR3 reads CASSLEGGPYPYKQYF. The DNA of the CDR3 is TGTGCCAGCAGCCTAGAGGGGGGGCCCTACCCCTATAAGCAGTACTTC.

This clonotype was counted many times. This chain joins TRBV15 and TRBJ2-5, with D hard to call. CDR1 is LNHNV, CDR2 YYDKDF, per germline (reference sequence). The CDR3 totals 15 residues. Trimming removed 0 bases from V and 4 bases from J, with 12 bases in between. CDR3 coding DNA: TGTGCCACCAGCAGAGATACCCGGTCGTCAGAGACCCAGTACTTC. Protein product: CATSRDTRSSETQYF.

The chain couples TRBV6-5 to TRBJ2-7; the D call may be TRBD1 or TRBD2 (7 bases each). V dropped 5 bases and J dropped 0 bases, with 14 bases sitting between them. This CDR3 is 15 amino acids long. Germline values: CDR1 MNHEY, CDR2 SVGAGI. CDR3 DNA sequence: TGTGCCAGCAGTCGCGACAGGGACTACTCCTACGAGCAGTACTTC. It translates to CASSRDRDYSYEQYF.

Ten or more counts support this clonotype. This chain joins TRBV20-1 and TRBJ1-4; 7 nucleotides match TRBD1. CDR1 is DFQATT and CDR2 is SNEGSKA in the germline V gene (reference sequence). V lost 2 bases and J lost 7; bases outside the gene matches: 4. This CDR3 spans 13 amino acids. The CDR3 here is CSARSAGGEKLFF. CDR3 sequence (DNA): TGCAGTGCTAGATCGGCAGGGGGTGAAAAACTGTTTTTT.

This clonotype was seen repeatedly, ten times or more. The V gene is TRBV19, the J gene TRBJ2-7; D is undetermined. Germline CDR1 LNHDA, CDR2 SQIVND (reference sequence). CDR3 length: 13 amino acids. Trimming took off 6 bases at V and 6 bases at J, with 15 bases between the two ends. In DNA form, the CDR3 reads TGTGCCAGTAGACGCAATGGAGCCCTCGAGCAGTACTTC. Translation: CASRRNGALEQYF.

This clonotype was counted many times. The V call is TRBV7-2, the J call TRBJ2-1; D call uncertain. The ends were cut back, 7 bases at V and 8 bases at J, with 12 bases in the middle. From germline, CDR1 is SGHTA and CDR2 FQGNSA. The CDR3 covers 12 residues. Here the CDR3 reads CASTQGAHEQFF. For the CDR3, the DNA is TGTGCCAGCACCCAAGGTGCACATGAGCAGTTCTTC.

This clonotype was seen ten or more times. The chain couples TRBV7-2 to TRBJ2-5; 8 nucleotides align to TRBD1. In germline, CDR1 is SGHTA, CDR2 FQGNSA. Trimming removed 2 bases from V and 3 bases from J; junction bases left unmatched: 2. The CDR3 has 14 amino acids. CDR3 sequence (DNA): TGTGCCAGCAGCTTAAGGACAGGGAAAGAGACCCAGTACTTC. Its protein is CASSLRTGKETQYF.

The chain uses TRBV4-3 and TRBJ2-1, with D perhaps matching TRBD1 (6 bases). This CDR3 is 16 amino acids long. Trimming took off 0 bases at V and 1 base at J, with 10 bases between the two ends. The germline V gene encodes CDR1 LGHNA and CDR2 YSLEER. DNA for the CDR3: TGCGCCAGCAGCCAAGACCGCAGGGGTTCCTACAATGAGCAGTTCTTC. It codes for CASSQDRRGSYNEQFF.

This clonotype came up many times. The CDR3 reads CASRKTQMGETQYF. The CDR3 nucleotides read TGTGCCAGCAGAAAGACCCAAATGGGGGAGACCCAGTACTTC. The chain couples TRBV6-2 or TRBV6-3 to TRBJ2-5; no clear D gene. V was pared by 6 bases and J by 5 bases, with 16 bases between. Germline loops: CDR1 MNHEY, CDR2 SVGEGT. The CDR3 extends over 14 amino acids.

This clonotype was seen only a few times. The chain combines TRBV12-3 or TRBV12-4 with TRBJ2-1; 11 positions match TRBD2. This CDR3 region has 15 residues. V shed 2 bases, J shed 5 bases, and the junction held 2 bases outside the gene matches. The CDR3 coding sequence is TGTGCCAGCAGTTTATCTAGCGGGAGGCACAATGAGCAGTTCTTC. Its protein product is CASSLSSGRHNEQFF.

The sample holds many counts of this clonotype. The gene calls are TRBV7-2 and TRBJ2-5; 7 bases match TRBD1. CDR1 and CDR2 from the germline V gene are SGHTA and FQGNSA. The CDR3 consists of 15 residues. After removal of 5 bases from V and 0 bases from J, the junction contained 6 bases not matched to a gene. CDR3 residues: CASSPQGLYQETQYF. The CDR3 coding sequence is TGTGCCAGCAGCCCACAGGGGTTGTACCAAGAGACCCAGTACTTC.

This clonotype was seen many times. The chain employs TRBV7-2 and TRBJ2-3; unclear D gene. This CDR3 comprises 14 residues. Trimming removed 1 base at V and 2 bases at J, with 7 bases between. CDR1 SGHTA and CDR2 FQGNSA come from the germline V gene. The CDR3 DNA reads as TGTGCCAGCAGCTTAGGGGTACTCACAGATACGCAGTATTTT. Translating gives CASSLGVLTDTQYF. The full variable domain, its missing parts supplied by reference TRBV7-2 and TRBJ2-3, is GAGVSQSPSNKVTEKGKDVELRCDPISGHTALYWYRQSLGQGLEFLIYFQGNSAPDKSGLPSDRFSAERTGGSVSTLTIQRTQQEDSAVYLCASSLGVLTDTQYFGPGTRLTVL.

There are a few counts of this clonotype. The chain employs TRBV4-1 and TRBJ2-3; 7 bases align to TRBD1. Germline assignment: CDR1 MGHRA and CDR2 YSYEKL. J gave up 2 bases and V 4 bases, and 3 bases lay outside the gene matches. The CDR3 is made up of 14 amino acids. The chain's CDR3 is CASSRGQDTDTQYF. CDR3 nucleotide sequence: TGCGCCAGCAGCCGAGGACAGGACACAGATACGCAGTATTTT.